A selection of T cell receptor beta chains follows, all from one sample in a study of cytotoxic CD8 clonotypes in ibrutinib-treated CLL. Data came from immunoSEQ multiplex PCR; TCRdb stores just in-frame clones and leaves some out. The repertoire holds around 300,000 clones, with around four fifths as singletons. This sample comprised PBMCs, obtained before ibrutinib treatment. The receptors were gathered from a human donor with chronic lymphocytic leukemia. The CDR3 runs from the conserved cysteine through the conserved F or W. The D gene is left open where the match is weak. The size entry is marked missing in some rows and otherwise reads once, few, many or a size class.

clone size: few; CDR3 length: 14; V gene: TRBV29-1; D gene: .; J gene: TRBJ1-1; CDR3 DNA: TGCAGCGTTGATGATGACACTAAGAACACTGAAGCTTTCTTT; CDR3 protein: CSVDDDTKNTEAFF
clone size: .; CDR3 length: 14; V gene: TRBV5-1; D gene: .; J gene: TRBJ1-4; CDR3 DNA: TGCGCCAGCAGCTTGGCAGGCTGGAATGAAAAACTGTTTTTT; CDR3 protein: CASSLAGWNEKLFF
clone size: .; CDR3 length: 15; V gene: TRBV30; D gene: .; J gene: TRBJ1-2; CDR3 DNA: TGTGCCTGGAGTGCGGTACGGGCAAGCCCATATGGCTACACCTTC; CDR3 protein: CAWSAVRASPYGYTF
clone size: .; CDR3 length: 16; V gene: TRBV6-4; D gene: .; J gene: TRBJ2-3; CDR3 DNA: TGTGCCAGCAGCAAGGACCGACTGCAAAGCACAGATACGCAGTATTTT; CDR3 protein: CASSKDRLQSTDTQYF
clone size: .; CDR3 length: 12; V gene: TRBV25-1; D gene: .; J gene: TRBJ2-7; CDR3 DNA: TGTGCCAGCAGCGGCGTTTCCTACGAGCAGTACTTC; CDR3 protein: CASSGVSYEQYF
clone size: .; CDR3 length: 15; V gene: TRBV15; D gene: TRBD1; J gene: TRBJ2-7; CDR3 DNA: TGTGCCACCAGCAGGCCCGGACAGGGGTCGTACGAGCAGTACTTC; CDR3 protein: CATSRPGQGSYEQYF
clone size: .; CDR3 length: 16; V gene: TRBV4-1; D gene: .; J gene: TRBJ2-1; CDR3 DNA: TGCGCCAGCAGCCAAGACTTGAGGGGAGGATGGAATGAGCAGTTCTTC; CDR3 protein: CASSQDLRGGWNEQFF
clone size: .; CDR3 length: 15; V gene: TRBV6-6; D gene: TRBD2; J gene: TRBJ2-1; CDR3 DNA: TGTGCCAGCACCCCGACTAGCGGGACTTACAATGAGCAGTTCTTC; CDR3 protein: CASTPTSGTYNEQFF
clone size: .; CDR3 length: 17; V gene: TRBV14; D gene: .; J gene: TRBJ1-1; CDR3 DNA: TGTGCCAGCAGCCCACAAGGGCCGGGTTTTACGAACACTGAAGCTTTCTTT; CDR3 protein: CASSPQGPGFTNTEAFF
clone size: .; CDR3 length: 16; V gene: TRBV4-2; D gene: TRBD2; J gene: TRBJ2-1; CDR3 DNA: TGTGCCAGCAGCCAAGCCATAGCGGGAGTTGGCAATGAGCAGTTCTTC; CDR3 protein: CASSQAIAGVGNEQFF
clone size: .; CDR3 length: 14; V gene: TRBV19; D gene: TRBD2; J gene: TRBJ2-1; CDR3 DNA: TGTGCCAGTAGTAAGGGACTAGCGGGAGAGGGGTGGTTCTTC; CDR3 protein: CASSKGLAGEGWFF
clone size: .; CDR3 length: 14; V gene: TRBV10-3; D gene: TRBD2; J gene: TRBJ2-1; CDR3 DNA: TGTGCCATCAAGTTAGCGGGGCTTGTGGAGGAGCAGTTCTTC; CDR3 protein: CAIKLAGLVEEQFF
clone size: .; CDR3 length: 13; V gene: TRBV5-1; D gene: .; J gene: TRBJ1-1; CDR3 DNA: TGCGCCAGCAGCTTTACGGGGAACACTGAAGCTTTCTTT; CDR3 protein: CASSFTGNTEAFF
clone size: .; CDR3 length: 15; V gene: TRBV4-1; D gene: .; J gene: TRBJ1-2; CDR3 DNA: TGCGCCAGCAAACATGTTGGTTGGACAGAGAATGGCTACACCTTC; CDR3 protein: CASKHVGWTENGYTF
clone size: .; CDR3 length: 16; V gene: TRBV7-6; D gene: TRBD2; J gene: TRBJ2-7; CDR3 DNA: TGTGCCAGCAGCACCAGGACTAGCGGGAGATGGGCCGAGCAGTACTTC; CDR3 protein: CASSTRTSGRWAEQYF
clone size: .; CDR3 length: 13; V gene: TRBV30; D gene: TRBD1; J gene: TRBJ1-2; CDR3 DNA: TGTGCCTGGAGTGGGGACAGGGTGGATGGCTACACCTTC; CDR3 protein: CAWSGDRVDGYTF
clone size: .; CDR3 length: 16; V gene: TRBV7-9; D gene: TRBD2; J gene: TRBJ2-3; CDR3 DNA: TGTGCCAGCAGCTTTCATCCTAGCGGTAGCACAGATACGCAGTATTTT; CDR3 protein: CASSFHPSGSTDTQYF
clone size: .; CDR3 length: 16; V gene: TRBV28; D gene: .; J gene: TRBJ2-1; CDR3 DNA: TGTGCCAGCAGAAATCCCCGAAGCCCTTCTGGCAATGAGCAGTTCTTC; CDR3 protein: CASRNPRSPSGNEQFF
clone size: few; CDR3 length: 16; V gene: TRBV11-3; D gene: TRBD2; J gene: TRBJ2-5; CDR3 DNA: TGTGCCAGCAGCTCCCGGACTAGCGGGAGTACAGAGACCCAGTACTTC; CDR3 protein: CASSSRTSGSTETQYF
clone size: .; CDR3 length: 13; V gene: TRBV2; D gene: TRBD1; J gene: TRBJ2-7; CDR3 DNA: TGTGCCAGCACGTCACAGGGGGGCTCCGAGCAGTACTTC; CDR3 protein: CASTSQGGSEQYF
clone size: .; CDR3 length: 17; V gene: TRBV5-1; D gene: .; J gene: TRBJ1-3; CDR3 DNA: TGCGCCAGCAGCACTTCACAGGGAACCAGCTCTGGAAACACCATATATTTT; CDR3 protein: CASSTSQGTSSGNTIYF
clone size: .; CDR3 length: 12; V gene: TRBV5-1; D gene: .; J gene: TRBJ2-7; CDR3 DNA: TGCGCCAGCAGCCCGGGACGGGAGGAGCAGTACTTC; CDR3 protein: CASSPGREEQYF
clone size: .; CDR3 length: 14; V gene: TRBV28; D gene: TRBD1; J gene: TRBJ2-7; CDR3 DNA: TGTGCCAGCAGTCTACGGACAGGCGGGTACGAGCAGTACTTC; CDR3 protein: CASSLRTGGYEQYF
clone size: .; CDR3 length: 16; V gene: TRBV7-2; D gene: TRBD2; J gene: TRBJ2-2; CDR3 DNA: TGTGCCAGCAGTCGTTATAGCGGGGCGAACACCGGGGAGCTGTTTTTT; CDR3 protein: CASSRYSGANTGELFF
clone size: .; CDR3 length: 14; V gene: TRBV7-2; D gene: .; J gene: TRBJ2-7; CDR3 DNA: TGTGCCAGCAGCTTAGGTTGGGACGATAGGAAGCAGTACTTC; CDR3 protein: CASSLGWDDRKQYF
clone size: .; CDR3 length: 21; V gene: TRBV19; D gene: TRBD1; J gene: TRBJ1-3; CDR3 DNA: TGTGCCAGTAGTACCACCGGGACAGCCACTTCTCCCCGCTACTCTGGAAACACCATATATTTT; CDR3 protein: CASSTTGTATSPRYSGNTIYF
clone size: .; CDR3 length: 13; V gene: TRBV18; D gene: .; J gene: TRBJ2-7; CDR3 DNA: TGTGCCAGCTCACCGGTCCAACCCTACGAGCAGTACTTC; CDR3 protein: CASSPVQPYEQYF
clone size: .; CDR3 length: 14; V gene: TRBV9; D gene: .; J gene: TRBJ2-2; CDR3 DNA: TGTGCCAGCACCGTGGGACCCTCCACCGGGGAGCTGTTTTTT; CDR3 protein: CASTVGPSTGELFF
clone size: .; CDR3 length: 15; V gene: TRBV6-5; D gene: .; J gene: TRBJ1-1; CDR3 DNA: TGTGCCAGCAGCCGTCCCGCACATGGAGACACTGAAGCTTTCTTT; CDR3 protein: CASSRPAHGDTEAFF
clone size: .; CDR3 length: 15; V gene: TRBV7-9; D gene: .; J gene: TRBJ2-7; CDR3 DNA: TGTGCCAGCAGCTTAGTCAGGGGAGGTTTCGGCGAGCAGTACTTC; CDR3 protein: CASSLVRGGFGEQYF
clone size: .; CDR3 length: 16; V gene: TRBV11-1; D gene: .; J gene: TRBJ2-7; CDR3 DNA: TGTGCCAGCAGCTCCGTGGGTCCCGGTTTGGCCTACGAGCAGTACTTC; CDR3 protein: CASSSVGPGLAYEQYF
clone size: few; CDR3 length: 15; V gene: TRBV4-1; D gene: TRBD1; J gene: TRBJ2-5; CDR3 DNA: TGCGCCAGCAGCCAAGGCGGGACAGGGCAAGAGACCCAGTACTTC; CDR3 protein: CASSQGGTGQETQYF
clone size: .; CDR3 length: 13; V gene: TRBV19; D gene: .; J gene: TRBJ1-5; CDR3 DNA: TGTGCCAGTGGAAAGACACTAAATCAGCCCCAGCATTTT; CDR3 protein: CASGKTLNQPQHF
clone size: .; CDR3 length: 15; V gene: TRBV7-2; D gene: TRBD1; J gene: TRBJ2-5; CDR3 DNA: TGTGCCAGCAGCTTAGCGAGGGACAGAGGAGAGACCCAGTACTTC; CDR3 protein: CASSLARDRGETQYF
clone size: .; CDR3 length: 14; V gene: TRBV6-5; D gene: .; J gene: TRBJ1-2; CDR3 DNA: TGTGCCAGCGGGAAGGGTTGGCGGACCACTGGCTACACCTTC; CDR3 protein: CASGKGWRTTGYTF
clone size: .; CDR3 length: 13; V gene: TRBV7-2; D gene: .; J gene: TRBJ2-7; CDR3 DNA: TGTGCCAGCAGTTACTTCCTCTCCTACGAGCAGTACTTC; CDR3 protein: CASSYFLSYEQYF
clone size: .; CDR3 length: 16; V gene: TRBV6-5; D gene: .; J gene: TRBJ1-4; CDR3 DNA: TGTGCCAGCAGTTATCTTCGGGGGGCGCCGGATGAAAAACTGTTTTTT; CDR3 protein: CASSYLRGAPDEKLFF
clone size: .; CDR3 length: 13; V gene: TRBV30; D gene: .; J gene: TRBJ1-1; CDR3 DNA: TGTGCCTGGAGTGTATACGGGAACACTGAAGCTTTCTTT; CDR3 protein: CAWSVYGNTEAFF
clone size: .; CDR3 length: 12; V gene: TRBV7-6; D gene: .; J gene: TRBJ2-1; CDR3 DNA: TGTGCCAGCAGCTTAGTAACGGGAGTGCAGTTCTTC; CDR3 protein: CASSLVTGVQFF
clone size: few; CDR3 length: 12; V gene: TRBV27; D gene: .; J gene: TRBJ2-6; CDR3 DNA: TGTGCCAGCCGGACTGGGGCCAACGTCCTGACTTTC; CDR3 protein: CASRTGANVLTF
clone size: .; CDR3 length: 15; V gene: TRBV15; D gene: TRBD1; J gene: TRBJ2-3; CDR3 DNA: TGTGCCACCAGCAGTACAGGGGCTAGGGCAGATACGCAGTATTTT; CDR3 protein: CATSSTGARADTQYF
clone size: .; CDR3 length: 15; V gene: TRBV4-3; D gene: .; J gene: TRBJ2-1; CDR3 DNA: TGCGCCAGCAGCCAAGATAAGTCTTCCTACAATGAGCAGTTCTTC; CDR3 protein: CASSQDKSSYNEQFF
clone size: .; CDR3 length: 16; V gene: TRBV30; D gene: TRBD1; J gene: TRBJ2-6; CDR3 DNA: TGTGCCTGGGGACAGGGGTTGAACTCTGGGGCCAACGTCCTGACTTTC; CDR3 protein: CAWGQGLNSGANVLTF
clone size: .; CDR3 length: 13; V gene: TRBV28; D gene: TRBD1; J gene: TRBJ2-7; CDR3 DNA: TGTGCCAGCATGTGGACAGGCTCCTACGAGCAGTACTTC; CDR3 protein: CASMWTGSYEQYF
clone size: .; CDR3 length: 18; V gene: TRBV27; D gene: .; J gene: TRBJ2-6; CDR3 DNA: TGTGCCAGCAGTTTCAGTTTACGCTTAGGCTCTGGGGCCAACGTCCTGACTTTC; CDR3 protein: CASSFSLRLGSGANVLTF
clone size: .; CDR3 length: 13; V gene: TRBV10-3; D gene: .; J gene: TRBJ1-3; CDR3 DNA: TGTGCCATCAGGGGGCAGTCTGGAAACACCATATATTTT; CDR3 protein: CAIRGQSGNTIYF